The next 13 T cell receptor beta chains were all read from a single sample in a study of blood T cell repertoires in COVID-19. Libraries were prepared by immunoSEQ multiplex PCR; TCRdb keeps only in-frame clonotypes and omits some of them. The table lists more than 40,000 clones, about 88% of them singletons. Sequencing input: PBMCs or T cells enriched from blood (not recorded which). The receptor source for this set is a woman in her 50s who had recovered from COVID-19.

V usage is TRBV23-1 and J usage is TRBJ1-3; 7 nucleotides align to TRBD1. TRBV23-1 is an ORF, with its function uncertain. CDR3 length: 19 residues. The J segment lost 0 bases and the V segment lost 4 bases, leaving 15 bases of the junction unmatched. The CDR3 reads CASSLGQLKNPSSGNTIYF. The CDR3 DNA follows: TGCGCCAGCAGTCTGGGACAGCTAAAGAACCCGAGCTCTGGAAACACCATATATTTT.

The chain combines TRBV2 with TRBJ2-7, with 8 bases fitting TRBD1. Looked up from germline, CDR1 is SNHLY and CDR2 is FYNNEI. The junction had 5 bases not matched to a gene; V was cut back by 7 bases and J by 6 bases. The CDR3 has 12 residues. The CDR3 loop reads CASKRTGREQYF. The CDR3 DNA reads as TGTGCCAGCAAGCGGACAGGGCGCGAGCAGTACTTC.

The rearrangement links TRBV19 to TRBJ1-1; 7 bases align to TRBD1. This CDR3 region has 14 residues. The V gene's germline CDR1 is LNHDA and CDR2 SQIVND (reference sequence). Losses at the gene ends were 4 bases for V and 0 bases for J; bases not matched to a gene: 2. The CDR3 DNA reads as TGTGCCAGTAGTACCGGGACAGTGAACACTGAAGCTTTCTTT. Protein: CASSTGTVNTEAFF.

The sample holds one count of this clone. Here the CDR3 reads CASSNWGAYNEQFF. The CDR3, as DNA: TGTGCCAGTAGTAACTGGGGCGCCTACAATGAGCAGTTCTTC. This chain links TRBV19 with TRBJ2-1, with D perhaps TRBD1 (5 bases). From germline, CDR1 is LNHDA and CDR2 SQIVND (reference sequence). This CDR3 is built from 14 residues. The V end was cut by 4 bases, the J end by 2 bases, with 9 bases between.

This chain uses TRBV30 with TRBJ1-6; TRBD1 matches at 7 bases. This CDR3 has 14 residues. The junction had 7 bases not matched to a gene; V was cut back by 4 bases and J by 7 bases. CDR1 is GTSNPN and CDR2 is SVGIG in the germline V gene (reference sequence). The CDR3 loop is CAWNLGQPNSPLHF. DNA for the CDR3: TGTGCCTGGAACCTGGGACAGCCGAATTCACCCCTCCACTTT.

V is TRBV29-1 and J is TRBJ1-5, with TRBD1 matching 8 bases. Looked up from germline, CDR1 is SQVTM and CDR2 is ANQGSEA. V lost 7 bases and J lost 2; bases outside the gene matches: 10. The CDR3 loop spans 15 amino acids. The CDR3 loop reads CSGQGKGYGNQPQHF. DNA of the CDR3: TGCAGCGGACAGGGGAAGGGGTACGGCAATCAGCCCCAGCATTTT.

The rearrangement links TRBV6-2 or TRBV6-3 to TRBJ1-1; D unresolved. Germline V lookup: CDR1 MNHEY, CDR2 SVGEGT. The V end was cut by 3 bases, the J end by 1 base, with 6 bases between. This CDR3 spans 13 amino acids. In DNA form, the CDR3 reads TGTGCCAGCAGTTATTTGCGGAACACTGAAGCTTTCTTT. Translating gives CASSYLRNTEAFF.

V and J are TRBV19 and TRBJ2-4, with TRBD1 matching over 7 bases. Germline assignment: CDR1 LNHDA and CDR2 SQIVND (reference sequence). CDR3 length: 14 amino acids. V shed 5 bases, J shed 5 bases, and the junction held 6 bases outside the gene matches. CDR3 in DNA: TGTGCCAGTAGTGTTACAGGGACAGAAAACATTCAGTACTTC. This gives the protein CASSVTGTENIQYF.

The V and J genes are TRBV7-2 and TRBJ2-1; possibly TRBD1 for D (6 bases). V was shortened by 2 bases and J by 10 bases, with 9 bases between the two germline ends. The CDR3 has 12 amino acids. Germline V gene lookup returns CDR1 SGHTA and CDR2 FQGNSA. CDR3 residues: CASSLTGTEQFF. In nucleotides, the CDR3 is TGTGCCAGCAGCTTAACAGGGACCGAGCAGTTCTTC.

The rearrangement joins TRBV4-2 to TRBJ1-1; no reliable D call. The CDR3 sequence is 15 residues long. V was clipped by 1 base and J by 7 bases, with 16 bases between them. Germline V gives CDR1 LGHNA, CDR2 YNFKEQ. The CDR3 reads CASSQGRQVEHEAFF. For the CDR3, the DNA is TGTGCCAGCAGCCAAGGTAGGCAGGTGGAACATGAAGCTTTCTTT.

The chain couples TRBV2 to TRBJ2-6, with D hard to call. Germline V CDR1 and CDR2: SNHLY, FYNNEI. Trimming cost V 6 bases and J 0 bases, with 6 bases left between them. The CDR3 extends over 14 amino acids. The CDR3 DNA follows: TGTGCCAGCAGGTCTACCTCTGGGGCCAACGTCCTGACTTTC. Translated: CASRSTSGANVLTF.

This chain connects TRBV9 to TRBJ2-7, with TRBD1 as a possible D gene (5 bases). V lost 9 bases to trimming and J lost 2 bases, with 18 bases between them. Germline CDR1 reads SGDLS; CDR2 reads YYNGEE. The CDR3 runs to 14 residues. The CDR3 bases are TGTGCCATACCAAGTTGGGGCTCTCCCTACGAGCAGTACTTC. It codes for CAIPSWGSPYEQYF.

V usage is TRBV29-1 and J usage is TRBJ2-1; 13 bases align to TRBD2. V shed 6 bases and J 8 bases; nucleotides not matched to a gene: 7. The CDR3 runs to 14 residues. Germline CDR1 reads SQVTM; CDR2 reads ANQGSEA. CDR3 residues: CSVGLAGVVDEQFF. The CDR3 coding sequence is TGCAGCGTCGGACTAGCGGGGGTGGTGGATGAGCAGTTCTTC.